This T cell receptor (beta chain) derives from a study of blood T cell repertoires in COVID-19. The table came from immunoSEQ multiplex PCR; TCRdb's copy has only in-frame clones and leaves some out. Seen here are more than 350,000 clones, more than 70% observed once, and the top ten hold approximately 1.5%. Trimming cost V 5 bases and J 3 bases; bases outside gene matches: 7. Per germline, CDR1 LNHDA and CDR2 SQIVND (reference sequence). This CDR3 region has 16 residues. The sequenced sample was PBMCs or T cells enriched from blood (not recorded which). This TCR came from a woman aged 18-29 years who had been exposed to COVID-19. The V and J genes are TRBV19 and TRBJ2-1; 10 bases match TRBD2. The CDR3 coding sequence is TGTGCCAGTAGTTTCATAGCGGGAGGAGGCTACAATGAGCAGTTCTTC. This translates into CASSFIAGGGYNEQFF.